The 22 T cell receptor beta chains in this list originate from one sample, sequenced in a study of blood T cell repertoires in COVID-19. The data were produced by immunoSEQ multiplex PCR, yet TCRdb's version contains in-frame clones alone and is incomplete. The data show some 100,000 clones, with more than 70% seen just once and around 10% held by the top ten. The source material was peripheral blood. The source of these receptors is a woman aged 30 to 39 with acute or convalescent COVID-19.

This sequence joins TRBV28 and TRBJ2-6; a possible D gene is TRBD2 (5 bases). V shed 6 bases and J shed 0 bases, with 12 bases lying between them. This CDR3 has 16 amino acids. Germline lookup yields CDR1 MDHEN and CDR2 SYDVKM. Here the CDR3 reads CASSLGGTSGANVLTF. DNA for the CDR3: TGTGCCAGCAGCTTAGGAGGTACCTCTGGGGCCAACGTCCTGACTTTC.

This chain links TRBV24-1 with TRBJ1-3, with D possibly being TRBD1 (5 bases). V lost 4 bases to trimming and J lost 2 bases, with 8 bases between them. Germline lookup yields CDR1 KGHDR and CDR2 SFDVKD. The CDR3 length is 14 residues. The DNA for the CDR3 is TGTGCCACCAGTGACCCGGGGGCTGGAAACACCATATATTTT. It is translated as CATSDPGAGNTIYF.

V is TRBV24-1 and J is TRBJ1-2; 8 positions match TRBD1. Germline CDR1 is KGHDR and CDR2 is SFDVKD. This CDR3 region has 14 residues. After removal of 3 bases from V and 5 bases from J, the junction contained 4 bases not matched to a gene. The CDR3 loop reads CATSDPDRGYGYTF. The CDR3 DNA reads TGTGCCACCAGTGATCCAGACAGGGGATATGGCTACACCTTC.

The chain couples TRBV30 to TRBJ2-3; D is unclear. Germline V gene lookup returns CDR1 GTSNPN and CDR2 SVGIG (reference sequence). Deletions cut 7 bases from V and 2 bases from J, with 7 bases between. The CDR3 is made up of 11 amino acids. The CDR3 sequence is CASLITDTQYF. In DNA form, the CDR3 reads TGTGCCTCACTCATCACAGATACGCAGTATTTT.

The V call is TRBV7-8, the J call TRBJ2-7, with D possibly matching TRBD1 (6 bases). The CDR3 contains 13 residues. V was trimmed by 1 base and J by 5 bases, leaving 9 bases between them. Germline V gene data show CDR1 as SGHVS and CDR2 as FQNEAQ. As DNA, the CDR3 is TGTGCCAGCAGCTTAGACAGGGACGACGAGCAGTACTTC. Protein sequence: CASSLDRDDEQYF.

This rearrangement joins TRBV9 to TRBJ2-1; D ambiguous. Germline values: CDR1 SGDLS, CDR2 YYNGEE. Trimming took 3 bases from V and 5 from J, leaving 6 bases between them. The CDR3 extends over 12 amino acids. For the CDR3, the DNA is TGTGCCAGCAGCGCCCCAGACAATGAGCAGTTCTTC. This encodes CASSAPDNEQFF. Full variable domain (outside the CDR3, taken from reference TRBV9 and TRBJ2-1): DSGVTQTPKHLITATGQRVTLRCSPRSGDLSVYWYQQSLDQGLQFLIQYYNGEERAKGNILERFSAQQFPDLHSELNLSSLELGDSALYFCASSAPDNEQFFGPGTRLTVL.

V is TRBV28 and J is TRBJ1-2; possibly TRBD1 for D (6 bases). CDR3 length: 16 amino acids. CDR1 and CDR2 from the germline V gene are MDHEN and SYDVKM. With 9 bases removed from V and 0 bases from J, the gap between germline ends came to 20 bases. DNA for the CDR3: TGTGCCAGTTTTCCCCGGGGGGAGGGGGCTAACTATGGCTACACCTTC. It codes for CASFPRGEGANYGYTF.

CDR3 protein: CASSSQSGGANVLTF. The CDR3 DNA reads as TGTGCCAGCAGCTCCCAGTCGGGTGGGGCCAACGTCCTGACTTTC. The chain uses TRBV11-3 and TRBJ2-6, with unresolved D. The V gene's germline CDR1 is SGHNT and CDR2 YENEEA. V lost 4 bases and J lost 3, with 10 bases in between. The CDR3 runs 15 residues. Based on the CDR3 plus reference TRBV11-3 and TRBJ2-6, the full variable domain is EAGVVQSPRYKIIEKKQPVAFWCNPISGHNTLYWYLQNLGQGPELLIRYENEEAVDDSQLPKDRFSAERLKGVDSTLKIQPAELGDSAVYLCASSSQSGGANVLTFGAGSRLTVL.

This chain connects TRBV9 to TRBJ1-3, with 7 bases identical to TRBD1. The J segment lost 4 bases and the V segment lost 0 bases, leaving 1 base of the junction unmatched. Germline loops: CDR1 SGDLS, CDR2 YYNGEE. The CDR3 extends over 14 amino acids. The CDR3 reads CASSVGTGGNTIYF. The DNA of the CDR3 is TGTGCCAGCAGCGTAGGGACAGGCGGAAACACCATATATTTT.

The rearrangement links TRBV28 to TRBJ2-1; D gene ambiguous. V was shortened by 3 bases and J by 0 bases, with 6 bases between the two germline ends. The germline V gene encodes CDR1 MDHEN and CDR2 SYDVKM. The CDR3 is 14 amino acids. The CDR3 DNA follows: TGTGCCAGCAGTTTGCCGAGCTCCTACAATGAGCAGTTCTTC. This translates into CASSLPSSYNEQFF.

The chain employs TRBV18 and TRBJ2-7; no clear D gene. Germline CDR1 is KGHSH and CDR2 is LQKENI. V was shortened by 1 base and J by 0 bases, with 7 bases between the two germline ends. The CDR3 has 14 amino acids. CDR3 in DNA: TGTGCCAGCTCACCACAATCTAACTCCTACGAGCAGTACTTC. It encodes CASSPQSNSYEQYF.

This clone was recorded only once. Here the CDR3 DNA reads TGTGCCAGTAGTATAGTAGCGGGGCCCGAGCAGTACTTC. This gives the protein CASSIVAGPEQYF. The chain combines TRBV19 with TRBJ2-7, with TRBD2 matching 8 bases. CDR1 LNHDA and CDR2 SQIVND come from the germline V gene (reference sequence). The CDR3 length is 13 residues. J lost 6 bases, V lost 1 base, and 2 bases had no gene match. Using reference TRBV19 and TRBJ2-7 for the parts outside the CDR3, the full variable domain is DGGITQSPKYLFRKEGQNVTLSCEQNLNHDAMYWYRQDPGQGLRLIYYSQIVNDFQKGDIAEGYSVSREKKESFPLTVTSAQKNPTAFYLCASSIVAGPEQYFGPGTRLTVT.

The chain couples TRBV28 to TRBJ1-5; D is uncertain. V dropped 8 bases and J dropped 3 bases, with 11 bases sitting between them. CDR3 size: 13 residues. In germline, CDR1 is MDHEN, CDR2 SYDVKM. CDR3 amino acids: CASQVLVNQPQHF. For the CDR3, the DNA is TGTGCCAGCCAGGTTTTAGTCAATCAGCCCCAGCATTTT.

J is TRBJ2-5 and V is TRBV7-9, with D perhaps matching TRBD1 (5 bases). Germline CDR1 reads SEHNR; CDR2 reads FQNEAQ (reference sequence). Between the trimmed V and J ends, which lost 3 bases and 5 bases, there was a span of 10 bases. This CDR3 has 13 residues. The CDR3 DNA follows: TGTGCCAGCAGCTTTTGGGGCGAGGAGACCCAGTACTTC. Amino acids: CASSFWGEETQYF.

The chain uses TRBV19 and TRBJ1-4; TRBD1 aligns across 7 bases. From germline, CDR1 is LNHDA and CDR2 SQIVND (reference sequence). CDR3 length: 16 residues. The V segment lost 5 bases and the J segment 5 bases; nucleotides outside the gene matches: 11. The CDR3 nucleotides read TGTGCCAGTAGTCCCACCCCCACGGGACAGAATGAAAAACTGTTTTTT. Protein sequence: CASSPTPTGQNEKLFF.

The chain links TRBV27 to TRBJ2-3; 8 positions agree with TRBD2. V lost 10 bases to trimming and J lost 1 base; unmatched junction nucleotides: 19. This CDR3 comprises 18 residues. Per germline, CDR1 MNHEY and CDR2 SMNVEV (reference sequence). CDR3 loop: CATLSSGVGLGGTDTQYF. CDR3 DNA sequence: TGTGCCACCCTAAGTAGCGGGGTGGGCCTGGGGGGCACAGATACGCAGTATTTT.

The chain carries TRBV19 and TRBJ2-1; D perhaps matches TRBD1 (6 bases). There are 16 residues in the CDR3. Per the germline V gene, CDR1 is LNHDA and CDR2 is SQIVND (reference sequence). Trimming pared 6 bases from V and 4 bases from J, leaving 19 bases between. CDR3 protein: CASSPSDGGHYNEQFF. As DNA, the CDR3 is TGTGCCAGTAGCCCCTCCGATGGGGGCCATTACAATGAGCAGTTCTTC.

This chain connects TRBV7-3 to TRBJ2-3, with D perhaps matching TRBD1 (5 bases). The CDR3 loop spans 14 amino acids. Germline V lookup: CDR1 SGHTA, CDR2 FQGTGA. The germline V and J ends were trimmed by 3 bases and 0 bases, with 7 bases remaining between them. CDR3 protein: CASSFDRSTDTQYF. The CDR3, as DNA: TGTGCCAGCAGCTTTGACAGAAGCACAGATACGCAGTATTTT.

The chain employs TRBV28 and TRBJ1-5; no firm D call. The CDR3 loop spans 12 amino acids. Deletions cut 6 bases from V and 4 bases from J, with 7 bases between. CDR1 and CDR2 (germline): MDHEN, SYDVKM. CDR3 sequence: CASRRPNQPQHF. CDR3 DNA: TGTGCCAGCAGGCGCCCAAATCAGCCCCAGCATTTT.

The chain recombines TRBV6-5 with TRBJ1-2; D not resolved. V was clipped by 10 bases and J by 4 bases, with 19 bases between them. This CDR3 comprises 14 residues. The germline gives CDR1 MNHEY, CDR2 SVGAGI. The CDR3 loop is CAILPPTTLYGYTF. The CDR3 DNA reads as TGTGCCATCCTTCCCCCGACAACCCTCTATGGCTACACCTTC.

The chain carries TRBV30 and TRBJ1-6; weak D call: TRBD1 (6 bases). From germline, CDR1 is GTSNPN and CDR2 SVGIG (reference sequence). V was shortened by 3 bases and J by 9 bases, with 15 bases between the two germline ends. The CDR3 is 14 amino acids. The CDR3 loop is CAWSPGRGSSPLHF. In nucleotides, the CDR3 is TGTGCCTGGAGCCCGGGCAGGGGAAGTTCACCCCTCCACTTT.

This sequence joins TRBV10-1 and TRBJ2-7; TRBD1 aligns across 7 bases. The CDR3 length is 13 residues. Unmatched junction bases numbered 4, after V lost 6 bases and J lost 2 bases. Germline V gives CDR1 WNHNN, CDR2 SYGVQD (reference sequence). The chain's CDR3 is CASSPTGPYEQYF. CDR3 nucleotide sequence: TGCGCCAGCAGCCCGACAGGGCCCTACGAGCAGTACTTC.